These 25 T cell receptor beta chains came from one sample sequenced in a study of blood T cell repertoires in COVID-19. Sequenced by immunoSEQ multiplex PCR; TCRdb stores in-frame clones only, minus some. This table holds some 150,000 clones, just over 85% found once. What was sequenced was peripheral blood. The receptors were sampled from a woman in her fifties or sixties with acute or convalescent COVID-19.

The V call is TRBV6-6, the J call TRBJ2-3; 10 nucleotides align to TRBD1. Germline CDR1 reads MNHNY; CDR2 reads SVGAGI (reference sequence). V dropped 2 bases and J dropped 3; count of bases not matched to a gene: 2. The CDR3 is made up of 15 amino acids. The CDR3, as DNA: TGTGCCAGCAGTTACCGGGGACAGGGGACAGATACGCAGTATTTT. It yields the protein CASSYRGQGTDTQYF.

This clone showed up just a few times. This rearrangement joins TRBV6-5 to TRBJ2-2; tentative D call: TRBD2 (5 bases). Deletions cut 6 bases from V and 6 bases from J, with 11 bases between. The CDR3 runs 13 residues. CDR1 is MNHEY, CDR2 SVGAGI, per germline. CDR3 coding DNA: TGTGCCAGCAGCCGGGGATTCCCCGGGGAGCTGTTTTTT. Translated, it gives CASSRGFPGELFF.

The CDR3 coding sequence is TGTGCCAGCAGCTTAGTTCATTCAACAGATGGCTACACCTTC. Translating gives CASSLVHSTDGYTF. The chain has TRBV13 and TRBJ1-2; D not certain. Germline CDR1 PRHDT, CDR2 FYEKMQ (reference sequence). Trimming left V 1 base short and J 6 bases short, with 12 bases between. The CDR3 is made up of 14 amino acids.

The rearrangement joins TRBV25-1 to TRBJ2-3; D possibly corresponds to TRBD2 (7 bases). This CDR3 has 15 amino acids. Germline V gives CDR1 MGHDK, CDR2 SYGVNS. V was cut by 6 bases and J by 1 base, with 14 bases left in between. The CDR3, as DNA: TGTGCCAGCAGCGTGGGGGGGACACGCACAGATACGCAGTATTTT. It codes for CASSVGGTRTDTQYF.

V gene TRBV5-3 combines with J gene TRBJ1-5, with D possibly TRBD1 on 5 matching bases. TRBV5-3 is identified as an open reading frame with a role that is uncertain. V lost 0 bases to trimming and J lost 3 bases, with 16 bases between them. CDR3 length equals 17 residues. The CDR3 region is CARSLVHPTAPNQPQHF. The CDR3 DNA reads TGTGCCAGAAGCTTGGTACACCCGACAGCGCCCAATCAGCCCCAGCATTTT.

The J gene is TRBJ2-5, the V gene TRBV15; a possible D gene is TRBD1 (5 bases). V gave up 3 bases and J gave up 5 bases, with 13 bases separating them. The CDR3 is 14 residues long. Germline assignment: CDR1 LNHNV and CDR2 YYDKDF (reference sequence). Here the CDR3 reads CATSSRQKTETQYF. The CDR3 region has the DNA TGTGCCACCAGCAGCCGACAGAAAACGGAGACCCAGTACTTC.

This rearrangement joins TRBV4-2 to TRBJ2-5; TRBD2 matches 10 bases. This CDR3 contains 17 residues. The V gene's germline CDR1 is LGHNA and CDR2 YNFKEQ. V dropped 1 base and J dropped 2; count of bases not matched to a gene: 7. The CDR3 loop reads CASSQVSSGGGQETQYF. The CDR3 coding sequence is TGTGCCAGCAGCCAAGTTTCTAGCGGGGGTGGGCAAGAGACCCAGTACTTC.

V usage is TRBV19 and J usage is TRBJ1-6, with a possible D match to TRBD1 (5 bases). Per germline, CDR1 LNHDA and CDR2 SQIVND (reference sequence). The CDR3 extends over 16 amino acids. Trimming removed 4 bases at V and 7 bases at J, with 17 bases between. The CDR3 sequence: CASSNMGGTANSPLHF. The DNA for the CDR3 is TGTGCCAGTAGTAATATGGGCGGGACGGCAAATTCACCCCTCCACTTT.

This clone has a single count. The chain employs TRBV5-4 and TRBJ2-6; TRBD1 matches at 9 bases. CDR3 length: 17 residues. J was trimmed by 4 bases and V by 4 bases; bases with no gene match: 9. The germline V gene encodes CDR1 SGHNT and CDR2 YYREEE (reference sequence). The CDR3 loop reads CASSPPGQGTGANVLTF. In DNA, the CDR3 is TGTGCCAGCAGCCCGCCGGGACAGGGTACAGGGGCCAACGTCCTGACTTTC. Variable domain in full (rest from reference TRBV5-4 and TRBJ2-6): ETGVTQSPTHLIKTRGQQVTLRCSSQSGHNTVSWYQQALGQGPQFIFQYYREEENGRGNFPPRFSGLQFPNYSSELNVNALELDDSALYLCASSPPGQGTGANVLTFGAGSRLTVL.

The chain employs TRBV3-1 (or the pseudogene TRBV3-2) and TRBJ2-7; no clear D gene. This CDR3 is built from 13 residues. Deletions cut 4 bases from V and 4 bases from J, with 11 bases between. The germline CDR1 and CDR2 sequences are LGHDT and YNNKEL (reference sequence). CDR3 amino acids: CASSPHRGYEQYF. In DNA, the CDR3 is TGTGCCAGCAGCCCACATCGAGGATACGAGCAGTACTTC.

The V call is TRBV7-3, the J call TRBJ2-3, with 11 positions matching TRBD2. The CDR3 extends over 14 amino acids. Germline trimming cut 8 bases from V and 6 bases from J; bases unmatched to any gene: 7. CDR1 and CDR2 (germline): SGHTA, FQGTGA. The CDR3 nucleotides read TGTGCCAGCGGGACTAGCGGTTGGGAGGATACGCAGTATTTT. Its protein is CASGTSGWEDTQYF.

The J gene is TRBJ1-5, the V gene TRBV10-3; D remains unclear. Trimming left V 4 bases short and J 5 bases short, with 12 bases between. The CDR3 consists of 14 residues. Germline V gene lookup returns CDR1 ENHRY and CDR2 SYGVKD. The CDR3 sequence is CAISADSEHQPQHF. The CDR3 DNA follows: TGTGCCATCAGTGCAGACTCGGAGCATCAGCCCCAGCATTTT.

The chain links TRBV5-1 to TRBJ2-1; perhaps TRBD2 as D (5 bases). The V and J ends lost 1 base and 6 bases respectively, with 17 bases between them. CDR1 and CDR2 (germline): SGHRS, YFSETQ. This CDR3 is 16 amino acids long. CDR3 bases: TGCGCCAGCAGCTTGCAGTACGGGGATCCTCTCAATGAGCAGTTCTTC. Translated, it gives CASSLQYGDPLNEQFF.

CDR3 amino acids: CASSTGTVTDTQYF. The CDR3 coding sequence is TGTGCCAGCAGTACCGGGACAGTCACAGATACGCAGTATTTT. V usage is TRBV3-1 (or the pseudogene TRBV3-2) and J usage is TRBJ2-3, with TRBD1 matching over 7 bases. The CDR3 has 14 residues. From germline, CDR1 is LGHDT and CDR2 YNNKEL (reference sequence). The J segment lost 2 bases and the V segment lost 6 bases, leaving 5 bases of the junction unmatched.

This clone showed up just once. The CDR3 is CASRRTGENQPQHF. CDR3 nucleotide sequence: TGTGCCAGTAGGAGGACAGGGGAAAATCAGCCCCAGCATTTT. The J gene is TRBJ1-5, the V gene TRBV19; TRBD1 aligns across 9 bases. The CDR3 has 14 amino acids. CDR1 is LNHDA and CDR2 is SQIVND in the germline V gene (reference sequence). Unmatched junction bases numbered 4, after V lost 6 bases and J lost 4 bases. Full variable domain (missing parts from reference TRBV19 and TRBJ1-5): DGGITQSPKYLFRKEGQNVTLSCEQNLNHDAMYWYRQDPGQGLRLIYYSQIVNDFQKGDIAEGYSVSREKKESFPLTVTSAQKNPTAFYLCASRRTGENQPQHFGDGTRLSIL.

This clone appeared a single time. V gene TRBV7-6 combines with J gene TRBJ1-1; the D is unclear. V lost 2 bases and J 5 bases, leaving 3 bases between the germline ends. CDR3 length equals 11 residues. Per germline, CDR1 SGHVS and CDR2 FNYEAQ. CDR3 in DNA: TGTGCCAGCAGCTTACGGACTGAAGCTTTCTTT. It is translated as CASSLRTEAFF.

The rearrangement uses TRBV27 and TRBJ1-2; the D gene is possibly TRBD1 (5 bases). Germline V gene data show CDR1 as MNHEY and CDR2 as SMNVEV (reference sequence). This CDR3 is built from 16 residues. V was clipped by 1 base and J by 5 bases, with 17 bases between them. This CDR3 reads CASSLFSSQGQYGYTF. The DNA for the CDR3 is TGTGCCAGCAGTTTATTTAGTAGTCAGGGCCAATATGGCTACACCTTC.

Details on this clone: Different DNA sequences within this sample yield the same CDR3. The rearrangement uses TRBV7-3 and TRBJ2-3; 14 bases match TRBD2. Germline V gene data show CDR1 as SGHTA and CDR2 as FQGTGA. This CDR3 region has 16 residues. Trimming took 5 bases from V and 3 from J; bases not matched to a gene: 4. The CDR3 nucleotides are TGTGCCAGCAGCCCGAGACTAGCGGGGGGGACAGATACGCAGTATTTT. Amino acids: CASSPRLAGGTDTQYF.

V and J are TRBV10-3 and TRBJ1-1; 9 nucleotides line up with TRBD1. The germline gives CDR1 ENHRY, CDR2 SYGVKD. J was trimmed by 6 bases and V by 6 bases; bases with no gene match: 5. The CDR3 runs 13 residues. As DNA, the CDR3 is TGTGCCATCAGGGGACAGGGAGGGTCTGAAGCTTTCTTT. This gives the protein CAIRGQGGSEAFF.

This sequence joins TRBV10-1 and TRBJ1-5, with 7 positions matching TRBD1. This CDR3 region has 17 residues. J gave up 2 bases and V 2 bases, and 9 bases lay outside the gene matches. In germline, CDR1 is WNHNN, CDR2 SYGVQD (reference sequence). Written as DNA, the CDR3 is TGCGCCAGCAGTGAGCACTACAGGGGCAAGGGCAATCAGCCCCAGCATTTT. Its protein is CASSEHYRGKGNQPQHF.

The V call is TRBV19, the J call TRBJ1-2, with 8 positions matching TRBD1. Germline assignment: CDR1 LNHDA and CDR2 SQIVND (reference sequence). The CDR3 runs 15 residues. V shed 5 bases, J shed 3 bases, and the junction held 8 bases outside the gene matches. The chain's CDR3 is CASSFGQGVDYGYTF. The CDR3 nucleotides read TGTGCCAGTAGTTTCGGACAGGGCGTCGACTATGGCTACACCTTC.

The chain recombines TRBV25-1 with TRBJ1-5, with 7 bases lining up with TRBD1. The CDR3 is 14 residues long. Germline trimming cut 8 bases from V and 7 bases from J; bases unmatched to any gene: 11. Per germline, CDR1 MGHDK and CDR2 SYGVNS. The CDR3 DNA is TGTGCCAGCTCGGACACAGGGGCGGCACAGCCCCAGCATTTT. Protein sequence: CASSDTGAAQPQHF.

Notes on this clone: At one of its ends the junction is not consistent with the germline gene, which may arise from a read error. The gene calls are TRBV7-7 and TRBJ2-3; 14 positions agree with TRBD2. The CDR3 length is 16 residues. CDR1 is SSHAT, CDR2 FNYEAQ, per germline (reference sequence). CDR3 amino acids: CASSRGLAGGTDTQYF. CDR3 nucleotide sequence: TGTGCTAGCAGCAGAGGACTAGCGGGGGGAACAGATACGCAGTATTTT.

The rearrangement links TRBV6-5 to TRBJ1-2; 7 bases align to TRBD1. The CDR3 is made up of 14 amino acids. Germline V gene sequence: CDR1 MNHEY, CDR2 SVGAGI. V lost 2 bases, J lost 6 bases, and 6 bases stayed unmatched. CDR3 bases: TGTGCCAGCAGTTACGGCGACAGGGACGATGGCTACACCTTC. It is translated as CASSYGDRDDGYTF.

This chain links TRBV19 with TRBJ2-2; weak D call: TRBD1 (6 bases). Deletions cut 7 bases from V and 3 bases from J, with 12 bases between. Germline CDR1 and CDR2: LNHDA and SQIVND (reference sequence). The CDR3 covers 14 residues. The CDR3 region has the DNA TGTGCCAGTACCGTGGACAGAGACACCGGGGAGCTGTTTTTT. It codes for CASTVDRDTGELFF. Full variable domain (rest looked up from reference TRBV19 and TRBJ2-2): DGGITQSPKYLFRKEGQNVTLSCEQNLNHDAMYWYRQDPGQGLRLIYYSQIVNDFQKGDIAEGYSVSREKKESFPLTVTSAQKNPTAFYLCASTVDRDTGELFFGEGSRLTVL.